This T cell receptor beta chain was sequenced in a study of T-cell reconstitution after alpha-beta-depleted transplantation in children. This clonotype was seen repeatedly, ten times or more. Its specificity is not known. General study findings and limits: Diversity and T-cell counts at one year after transplant derived mostly from new T cells. For some patients, TCRbeta diversity was high at day 60 because of recipient T cells and thymic progenitors that survived. The origin of alpha-beta T cells about two months after transplant was reportedly several hundred expanded graft clones.

Germline lookup yields CDR1 MNHEY and CDR2 SVGAGI. The V end lost 3 bases, the J end lost 3 bases, and 18 bases lay between the germline ends. The CDR3 consists of 16 residues. This sample's TCRbeta library carried unique molecular identifier barcodes. Using its own MiXCR run on the PCR reads, TCRdb lists one record per CDR3 protein. Found here are 250,000 to 300,000 distinct CDR3 sequences, about 9.9% of them singletons; the top ten hold about a quarter. The sequence was collected from a male patient aged 2-15 years who had a stem cell transplant for chronic granulomatous disease, so the T cells may come from the graft donor. This rearrangement joins TRBV6-5 to TRBJ2-7; D is uncertain. The sequencing used peripheral blood, collected 180 days after TCRalphabeta/CD19-depleted stem cell transplant. CDR3 in DNA: TGTGCCAGCAGTTATTTCCCGACTCCCACCTTCTACGAGCAGTACTTC. It codes for CASSYFPTPTFYEQYF.